The 2 T cell receptor beta chains reported below all come from one sample, sequenced in a study of cytomegalovirus exposure and HLA in healthy donors. Use of 60 Vbeta and 13 Jbeta primers characterized the PCR. Sequenced by immunoSEQ multiplex PCR; TCRdb stores in-frame clones only, minus some. The sample lists about 180,000 clones; about two thirds were seen once. Sequenced material: PBMCs. These receptor sequences come from a human donor in good health.

V gene TRBV19 combines with J gene TRBJ1-1, with D maybe TRBD1 (5 bases). CDR3 length: 13 residues. Germline values: CDR1 LNHDA, CDR2 SQIVND (reference sequence). V shed 8 bases and J shed 5 bases, with 15 bases lying between them. In nucleotides, the CDR3 is TGTGCCAGTTCTGGAAACAGGAATACTGAAGCTTTCTTT. Translating gives CASSGNRNTEAFF.

The J gene is TRBJ1-1, the V gene TRBV5-1, with D perhaps matching TRBD1 (5 bases). The CDR3 extends over 15 amino acids. V was clipped by 1 base and J by 2 bases, with 12 bases between them. The germline V gene encodes CDR1 SGHRS and CDR2 YFSETQ. The CDR3 spells CASSLYGGGNTEAFF. CDR3 nucleotides: TGCGCCAGCAGCTTGTACGGGGGGGGAAACACTGAAGCTTTCTTT.